This T cell receptor beta chain was captured in a study of neoadjuvant anti-PD-1 for oral cavity cancer (dated by TCRdb to 2020 to 2022). Regarding the research as a whole: Patients mostly received three to four biweekly doses of nivolumab at 3 mg/kg before curative-intent surgical resection. A fourth nivolumab dose was given around day 43 to patients without progression, and definitive surgical resection was performed in those patients on days 50-56. Under RECIST 1.1, a patient counted as a responder if showing complete response, partial response or stable disease, and as a non-responder if showing progression. There were roughly 11 patients in the parent correlative cohort, and the response rate was over 25%.

Sample time point, as interpreted from the label and publication: before neoadjuvant nivolumab. None of the patients had received prior systemic or radiation treatment, and all were newly diagnosed with stage II-IVA oral cavity squamous cell carcinoma. The cohort was composed of patients with HPV-negative, locally advanced oral cavity squamous cell carcinoma. No culture maintenance or expansion was done, as the peripheral blood mononuclear cells went straight to analysis. Samples came from a longitudinal correlative study of a single-arm phase II trial of neoadjuvant nivolumab in oral cavity squamous cell carcinoma. Subject-matched pre- and post-treatment PBMCs and tumors from three responders and three non-responders underwent genomic DNA-based TCRbeta sequencing. Peripheral blood mononuclear cells were collected once before nivolumab treatment and again after treatment, at the time of surgery. Genomic DNA was isolated from PBMCs using the Maxwell RSC DNA from Cells kit.

For deep sequencing of PBMC libraries, mostly around 520 ng of input genomic DNA was used, and six replicates were run per sample. Following the manufacturer's instructions, the team built TCRbeta libraries using the immunoSEQ hsTCRbeta kit. The finished libraries were brought together in one pool at approximately 3 nM, which was then read using an Illumina NovaSeq 6000 S4 flow cell. On the authors' methods: The immunoSEQ Analyzer handled quality control and preprocessing of the raw data. The analysis was limited to productive rearrangements, and each clonotype was defined by a unique CDR3 amino acid sequence. Repertoire clonality was estimated as the Gini-Simpson index, computed with the R package tcR. Gini indices were compared with Student's t test, and associations with tumor size change were assessed by Pearson correlation. TCRdb stores this immuneACCESS table with in-frame sequences only. Part of the clones is absent; in the studies checked, under half of the shortfall reflects unresolved V genes, and no reason is known for the rest. V and J calls and clone size are given by that table; D and trimming were obtained from the DNA. For this sample the table gives tens of thousands of clones, of which 70% to 85% were detected only once. The top ten constitute roughly 2.6% of the sample.

This clone was observed a single time. Its target antigen remains unknown. Base qualities are missing; no much larger clone stands one base away. The study at large found these results: After neoadjuvant nivolumab, T cell clonality (Gini index) in PBMCs was significantly higher in non-responders than in responders. Higher pretreatment blood Treg/Th17 ratios correlated with higher pretreatment blood TCRbeta clonality and lower post-treatment tumor TCRbeta clonality. TCR analyses included only three patients per response group, and the authors called for larger cohorts for validation.

V and J are trimmed by 5 bases and 3 bases, and the gene matches miss 5 bases of the junction. The germline V gene yields SGHRS for CDR1 and YFSETQ for CDR2. CDR3 length: 16 amino acids, cysteine to phenylalanine. Only the CDR3 portion is preserved as DNA: 48 bases, with reading frame beginning at the first base. The sequence was collected from a person aged 35-79 years with oral cavity squamous cell carcinoma. The receptor chain draws on TRBV5-1 and TRBJ2-1; 13 middle bases align to TRBD2. The input for sequencing was PBMCs, taken before nivolumab (anti-PD-1) treatment. The sequence in DNA is TGCGCCAGCAGTTGGACTAGCGGGAGACTCTACAATGAGCAGTTCTTC. This codes for CASSWTSGRLYNEQFF. The entire variable domain, with the stretches around the CDR3 drawn from the reference TRBV5-1 and TRBJ2-1 proteins, is KAGVTQTPRYLIKTRGQQVTLSCSPISGHRSVSWYQQTPGQGLQFLFEYFSETQRNKGNFPGRFSGRQFSNSRSEMNVSTLELGDSALYLCASSWTSGRLYNEQFFGPGTRLTVL.